This TCR beta chain was sequenced during a study of CD8+ T cells in alopecia areata. The sequencing template was cDNA reverse transcribed from extracted RNA. The assay was immunoSEQ multiplex PCR, and TCRdb's table has in-frame clones only and misses some. This sample has about 110,000 clones, with approximately 63% found just once. Only a few counts were recorded for this clone. From germline, CDR1 is MDHEN and CDR2 SYDVKM. Trimming took off 7 bases at V and 8 bases at J, with 20 bases between the two ends. The CDR3 consists of 15 residues. Sequencing was carried out using CD8+ T cells sorted from blood. This sequence originates from a human donor in good health. The chain is built from TRBV28 and TRBJ1-4; D is undetermined. CDR3 loop: CASTDNGLSREKLFF. For the CDR3, the DNA is TGTGCCAGCACCGATAACGGACTGTCGAGGGAAAAACTGTTTTTT.